This TCR beta chain is from a study of T-cell memory formation after mild COVID-19. The CDR3 is made up of 13 amino acids. V was clipped by 6 bases and J by 4 bases, with 10 bases between them. TCRdb fed the 5' RACE reads into MiXCR, producing one record per CDR3 protein. The table shows about 140,000 distinct CDR3 sequences, with roughly 15% occurring only once. This chain uses TRBV12-3 or TRBV12-4 with TRBJ1-5, with unresolved D. This TCR derives from an adult woman who had mild COVID-19 (a few samples of this study predate the infection). Cell type and time point are not known. The sequenced material came from PBMCs or a T cell subset sorted from them (not recorded which). CDR3 in amino acids: CASSHARNQPQHF. CDR3 DNA: TGTGCCAGCAGCCATGCCAGGAATCAGCCCCAGCATTTT.